The entry below describes one T cell receptor (beta chain). Its specificity is unknown. This sample stems from a study of cytomegalovirus exposure and HLA in healthy donors. Overall study context: The study's early data release held some 85 million unique TCRs from HLA-typed donors.

13 Jbeta primers and 60 Vbeta primers were used for the PCR. Authors' analysis steps: Approximately 80 million unique TCR beta chains, roughly 11 million of them shared, were counted by a later analysis. Sequencing was performed with immunoSEQ multiplex PCR; in TCRdb, only in-frame clones are kept and a portion is missing. The V and J calls and clone size come from that table; D and trimming were worked out from the DNA. The sample consists of some 71,000 clones, around 70% of them appearing once. Regarding the study as a whole: The study put some 150 TCR beta chains on its list as cytomegalovirus-associated.

V lost 4 bases and J lost 2; bases outside the gene matches: 3. The CDR3 totals 15 residues. Germline V lookup: CDR1 MGHRA, CDR2 YSYEKL. Sequencing used PBMCs. The gene calls are TRBV4-1 and TRBJ2-5; TRBD2 matches at 11 bases. The TCR originated in a woman aged 30 to 39 in good health and CMV-seropositive. The CDR3 reads CASSRRLAGQETQYF. The CDR3 DNA reads as TGCGCCAGCAGCCGACGACTAGCGGGGCAAGAGACCCAGTACTTC.